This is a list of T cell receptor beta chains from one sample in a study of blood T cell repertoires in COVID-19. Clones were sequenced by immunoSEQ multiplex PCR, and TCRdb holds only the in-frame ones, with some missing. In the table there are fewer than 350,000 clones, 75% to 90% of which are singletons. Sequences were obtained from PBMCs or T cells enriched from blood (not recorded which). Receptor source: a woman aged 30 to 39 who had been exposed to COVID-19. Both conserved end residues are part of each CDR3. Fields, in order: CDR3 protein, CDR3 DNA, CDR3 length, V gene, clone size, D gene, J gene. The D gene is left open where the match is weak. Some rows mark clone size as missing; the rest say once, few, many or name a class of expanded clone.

cdr3_aa: CASSISRGTTYNEQFF
cdr3_nt: TGCGCCAGCAGTATATCCCGGGGGACGACTTACAATGAGCAGTTCTTC
cdr3_length: 16
v_call: TRBV4-3
clone_size: .
d_call: .
j_call: TRBJ2-1

cdr3_aa: CASSPPVQGYGYTF
cdr3_nt: TGTGCCAGCTCACCACCGGTACAGGGCTATGGCTACACCTTC
cdr3_length: 14
v_call: TRBV18
clone_size: .
d_call: .
j_call: TRBJ1-2

cdr3_aa: CASEPGQGYNEQFF
cdr3_nt: TGTGCCAGTGAGCCGGGACAGGGATACAATGAGCAGTTCTTC
cdr3_length: 14
v_call: TRBV11-1
clone_size: .
d_call: TRBD1
j_call: TRBJ2-1

cdr3_aa: CASSLEAGHSGANVLTF
cdr3_nt: TGTGCCAGCAGCTTAGAAGCGGGTCACTCTGGGGCCAACGTCCTGACTTTC
cdr3_length: 17
v_call: TRBV7-2
clone_size: .
d_call: .
j_call: TRBJ2-6

cdr3_aa: CASSPGTVYSTDTQYF
cdr3_nt: TGTGCCAGCTCACCCGGAACAGTCTATAGCACAGATACGCAGTATTTT
cdr3_length: 16
v_call: TRBV18
clone_size: .
d_call: .
j_call: TRBJ2-3

cdr3_aa: CASSLRRGTEAFF
cdr3_nt: TGTGCCAGCAGCTTACGGCGGGGCACTGAAGCTTTCTTT
cdr3_length: 13
v_call: TRBV7-2
clone_size: few
d_call: .
j_call: TRBJ1-1

cdr3_aa: CASSLTDSLNGYTF
cdr3_nt: TGCGCCAGCAGCTTGACCGACAGTTTAAATGGCTACACCTTC
cdr3_length: 14
v_call: TRBV5-1
clone_size: .
d_call: .
j_call: TRBJ1-2

cdr3_aa: CASSPLAGTENSPLHF
cdr3_nt: TGTGCCAGCTCACCTTTGGCCGGGACAGAGAATTCACCCCTCCACTTT
cdr3_length: 16
v_call: TRBV18
clone_size: few
d_call: TRBD1
j_call: TRBJ1-6

cdr3_aa: CSASRGSNNSPLHF
cdr3_nt: TGCAGTGCTAGTAGAGGCAGTAATAATTCACCCCTCCACTTT
cdr3_length: 14
v_call: TRBV20-1
clone_size: .
d_call: .
j_call: TRBJ1-6

cdr3_aa: CASSPLLETQYF
cdr3_nt: TGTGCCAGCAGCCCCCTCTTAGAGACCCAGTACTTC
cdr3_length: 12
v_call: TRBV7-9
clone_size: .
d_call: .
j_call: TRBJ2-5